This T cell receptor beta chain is drawn from a study of shared clonotypes between healthy human individuals. Broader study findings: Few donors restricted represented genetic and exposure-history diversity.

About this clone: Its specificity is not known.

J was trimmed by 3 bases and V by 6 bases; bases with no gene match: 8. The CDR3 extends over 15 amino acids. Germline values: CDR1 LNHDA, CDR2 SQIVND (reference sequence). Original analysis: Filtering differed since immunoSEQ provided only junctions, with no quality scores. Measured with immunoSEQ multiplex PCR; TCRdb has only the in-frame clones, and not every one. V, J and clone size reflect that table, while D and trimming were determined from the DNA. Of 2 million to 2.5 million clones listed, approximately 90% are singletons. This chain joins TRBV19 and TRBJ2-3, with TRBD2 matching over 8 bases. The sequencing input was naive CD4+ T cells from PBMCs. Subset given: CD45RA+ positively selected. This clonotype was obtained from a man aged 18-30 years in good health. Some clones in this sample may be carry-over from other donors' samples. The CDR3 loop is CASRSGASGTDTQYF. CDR3 DNA sequence: TGTGCCAGTAGATCCGGGGCTAGCGGGACAGATACGCAGTATTTT.